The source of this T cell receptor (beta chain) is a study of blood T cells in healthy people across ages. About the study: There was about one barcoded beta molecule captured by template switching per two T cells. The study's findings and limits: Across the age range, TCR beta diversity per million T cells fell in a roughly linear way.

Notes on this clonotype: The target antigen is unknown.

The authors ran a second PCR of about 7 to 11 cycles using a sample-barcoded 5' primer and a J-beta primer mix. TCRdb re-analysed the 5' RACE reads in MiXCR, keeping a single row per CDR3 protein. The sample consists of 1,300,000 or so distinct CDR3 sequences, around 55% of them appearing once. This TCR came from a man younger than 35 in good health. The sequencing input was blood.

The CDR3 sequence is CSVSRGEETQYF. CDR3 sequence (DNA): TGCAGCGTTTCCCGGGGGGAAGAGACCCAGTACTTC. The V gene is TRBV29-1, the J gene TRBJ2-5; 7 bases map to TRBD2. The V and J ends lost 5 bases and 3 bases, in that order; junction bases with no gene match: 3. This CDR3 region has 12 residues. Germline V gene sequence: CDR1 SQVTM, CDR2 ANQGSEA. Based on the CDR3 plus reference TRBV29-1 and TRBJ2-5, the full variable domain is SAVISQKPSRDICQRGTSLTIQCQVDSQVTMMFWYRQQPGQSLTLIATANQGSEATYESGFVIDKFPISRPNLTFSTLTVSNMSPEDSSIYLCSVSRGEETQYFGPGTRLLVL.